These T cell receptor beta chains were read from a single sample in a study of T cells expressing NK-cell markers. No DNA is given; TCRdb re-called the 5' RACE reads and lists each CDR3 protein once. The sample has approximately 460,000 distinct CDR3 sequences; the top ten hold approximately 7%. Specimen: blood T cells: a sorted CD56 or NKG2C T cell subset, CD4+ or CD8+ T cells, or bulk PBMC T cells (not recorded which). These receptors originate from a woman between 18 and 69 years old in good health. CDR3s include the opening cysteine and the closing phenylalanine or tryptophan.

>TRBJ2-2|TRBV27|14
CASSFGTNTGELFF
>TRBJ2-5|TRBV28|15
CASSSLRGYQETQYF
>TRBJ2-5|TRBV6-1|14
CASTLNSAQETQYF
>TRBJ2-1|TRBV7-8|16
CASSLGPRLESGEQFF
>TRBJ2-3|TRBV11-2|13
CASTLDGPDTQYF
>TRBJ2-2|TRBV9|17
CASSDPPIGQSTGELFF
>TRBJ2-1|TRBV18|14
CASSPADSYNEQFF
>TRBJ2-3|TRBV12-5|16
CASGLGTSGPTDTQYF
>TRBJ2-1|TRBV7-3|14
CASSLLHSYNEQFF
>TRBJ2-1|TRBV29-1|17
CSVEDLTGFESYNEQFF